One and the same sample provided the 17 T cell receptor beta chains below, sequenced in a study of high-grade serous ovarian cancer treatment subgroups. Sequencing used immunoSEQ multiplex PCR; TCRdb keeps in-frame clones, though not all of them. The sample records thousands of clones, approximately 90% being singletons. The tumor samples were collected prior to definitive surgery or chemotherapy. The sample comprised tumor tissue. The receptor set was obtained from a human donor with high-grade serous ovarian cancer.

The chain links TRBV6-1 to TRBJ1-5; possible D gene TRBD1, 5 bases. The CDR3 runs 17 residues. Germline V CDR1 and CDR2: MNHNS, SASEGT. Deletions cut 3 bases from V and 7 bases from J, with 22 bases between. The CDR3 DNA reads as TGTGCCAGCAGTGACATTGGGGGGGAATGGAGTAGACAGCCCCAGCATTTT. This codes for CASSDIGGEWSRQPQHF.

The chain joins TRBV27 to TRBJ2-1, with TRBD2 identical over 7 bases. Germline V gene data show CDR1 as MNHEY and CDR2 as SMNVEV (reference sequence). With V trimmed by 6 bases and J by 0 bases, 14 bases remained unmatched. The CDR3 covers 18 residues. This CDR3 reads CASRSPKLAFSSYNEQFF. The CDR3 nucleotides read TGTGCCAGCAGATCCCCAAAACTAGCGTTCAGCTCCTACAATGAGCAGTTCTTC.

Written as DNA, the CDR3 is TGTGCCAGCTCACCAGGACTAGCGGGAGGACTATCAGAGACCCAGTACTTC. As protein: CASSPGLAGGLSETQYF. The rearrangement uses TRBV18 and TRBJ2-5, with 14 nucleotides matching TRBD2. Germline V lookup: CDR1 KGHSH, CDR2 LQKENI. V lost 2 bases, J lost 4 bases, and 6 bases stayed unmatched. There are 17 residues in the CDR3.

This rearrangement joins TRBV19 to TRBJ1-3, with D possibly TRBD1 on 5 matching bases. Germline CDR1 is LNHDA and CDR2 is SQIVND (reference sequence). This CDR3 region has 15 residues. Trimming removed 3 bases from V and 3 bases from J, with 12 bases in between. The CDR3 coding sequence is TGTGCCAGTAGTATTCTCGGGACCAATGGAAACACCATATATTTT. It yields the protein CASSILGTNGNTIYF.

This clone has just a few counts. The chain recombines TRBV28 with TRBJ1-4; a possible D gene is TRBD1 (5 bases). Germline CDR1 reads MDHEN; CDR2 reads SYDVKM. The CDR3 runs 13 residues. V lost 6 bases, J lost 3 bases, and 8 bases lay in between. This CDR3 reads CASRPGPNEKLFF. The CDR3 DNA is TGTGCCAGCAGACCGGGGCCTAATGAAAAACTGTTTTTT.

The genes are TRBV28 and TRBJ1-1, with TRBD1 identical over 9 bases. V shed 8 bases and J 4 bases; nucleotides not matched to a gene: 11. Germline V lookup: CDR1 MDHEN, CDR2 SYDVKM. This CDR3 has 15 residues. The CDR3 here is CASSTGGAEGTEAFF. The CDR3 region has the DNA TGTGCCAGCTCTACAGGGGGCGCCGAGGGCACTGAAGCTTTCTTT. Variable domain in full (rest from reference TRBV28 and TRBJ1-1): DVKVTQSSRYLVKRTGEKVFLECVQDMDHENMFWYRQDPGLGLRLIYFSYDVKMKEKGDIPEGYSVSREKKERFSLILESASTNQTSMYLCASSTGGAEGTEAFFGQGTRLTVV.

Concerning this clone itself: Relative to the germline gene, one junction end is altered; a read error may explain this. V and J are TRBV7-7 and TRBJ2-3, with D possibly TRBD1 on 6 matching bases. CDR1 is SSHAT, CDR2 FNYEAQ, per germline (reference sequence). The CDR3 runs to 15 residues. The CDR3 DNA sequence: TGTGCTAGCAGCTTATGCCAGGGGTGGACAGATACGCAGTATTTT. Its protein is CASSLCQGWTDTQYF.

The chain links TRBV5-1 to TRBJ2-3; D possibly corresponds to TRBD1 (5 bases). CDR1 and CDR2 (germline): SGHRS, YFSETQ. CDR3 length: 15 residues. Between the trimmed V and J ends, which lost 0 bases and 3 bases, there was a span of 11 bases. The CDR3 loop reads CASSLEGQGTDTQYF. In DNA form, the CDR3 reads TGCGCCAGCAGCTTGGAAGGTCAGGGAACAGATACGCAGTATTTT.

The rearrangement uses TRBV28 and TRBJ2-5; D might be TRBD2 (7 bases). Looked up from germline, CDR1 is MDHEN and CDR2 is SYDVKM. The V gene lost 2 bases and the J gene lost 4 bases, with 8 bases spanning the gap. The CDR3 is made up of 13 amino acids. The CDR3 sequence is CASSLGGAETQYF. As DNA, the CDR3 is TGTGCCAGCAGTTTAGGGGGGGCAGAGACCCAGTACTTC.

The CDR3 nucleotides are TGTGCCAGTCAGGGGGGGGTAGCGGCGAACACCGGGGAGCTGTTTTTT. Amino acid sequence: CASQGGVAANTGELFF. The rearrangement links TRBV19 to TRBJ2-2; TRBD1 or TRBD2 may be the D gene (7 bases each). The germline V gene has CDR1 LNHDA and CDR2 SQIVND (reference sequence). Trimming pared 8 bases from V and 0 bases from J, leaving 16 bases between. CDR3 length: 16 amino acids.

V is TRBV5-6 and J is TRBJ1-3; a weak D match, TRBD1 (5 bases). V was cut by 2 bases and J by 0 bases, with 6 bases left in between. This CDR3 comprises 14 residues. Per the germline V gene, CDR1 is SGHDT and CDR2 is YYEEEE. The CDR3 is CASSLGASGNTIYF. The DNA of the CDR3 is TGTGCCAGCAGCTTAGGGGCCTCTGGAAACACCATATATTTT.

CDR3 nucleotide sequence: TGTGCCAGTAGTAAGGAGGGGACAGGGTCGGTCACCGGGGAGCTGTTTTTT. It encodes CASSKEGTGSVTGELFF. V usage is TRBV19 and J usage is TRBJ2-2, with TRBD1 identical over 9 bases. Trimming took 4 bases from V and 4 from J; bases not matched to a gene: 10. CDR3 length: 17 amino acids. Germline V lookup: CDR1 LNHDA, CDR2 SQIVND (reference sequence).

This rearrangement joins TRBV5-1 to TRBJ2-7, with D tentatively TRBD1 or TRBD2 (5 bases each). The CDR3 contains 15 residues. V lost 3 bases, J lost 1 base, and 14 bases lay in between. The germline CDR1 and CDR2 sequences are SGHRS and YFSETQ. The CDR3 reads CASSSRDGLSYEQYF. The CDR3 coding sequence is TGCGCCAGCAGCTCCCGGGACGGACTTTCCTACGAGCAGTACTTC.

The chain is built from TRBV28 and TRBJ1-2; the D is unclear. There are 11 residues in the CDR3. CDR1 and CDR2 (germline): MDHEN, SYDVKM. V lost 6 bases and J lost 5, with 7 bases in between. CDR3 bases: TGTGCCAGCAGGGGTCAGTATGGCTACACCTTC. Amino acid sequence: CASRGQYGYTF.

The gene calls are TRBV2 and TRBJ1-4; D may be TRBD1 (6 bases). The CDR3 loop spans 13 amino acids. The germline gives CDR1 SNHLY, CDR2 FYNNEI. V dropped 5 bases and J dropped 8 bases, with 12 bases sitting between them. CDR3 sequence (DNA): TGTGCCAGCAGTCGGGGGGCGGACGAAAAACTGTTTTTT. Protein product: CASSRGADEKLFF.

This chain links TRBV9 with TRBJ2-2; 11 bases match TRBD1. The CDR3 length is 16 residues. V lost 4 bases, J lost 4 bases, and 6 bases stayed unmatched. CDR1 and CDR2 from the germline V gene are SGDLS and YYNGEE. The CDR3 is CASSPGQGAGTGELFF. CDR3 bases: TGTGCCAGCAGCCCCGGACAGGGGGCGGGCACCGGGGAGCTGTTTTTT.

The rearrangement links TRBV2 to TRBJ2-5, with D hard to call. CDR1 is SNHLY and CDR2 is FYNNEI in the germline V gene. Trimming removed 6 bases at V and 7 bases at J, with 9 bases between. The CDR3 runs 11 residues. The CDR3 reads CASRLSRTQYF. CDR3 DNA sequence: TGTGCCAGCAGGCTGAGTCGGACCCAGTACTTC. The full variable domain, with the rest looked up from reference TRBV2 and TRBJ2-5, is EPEVTQTPSHQVTQMGQEVILRCVPISNHLYFYWYRQILGQKVEFLVSFYNNEISEKSEIFDDQFSVERPDGSNFTLKIRSTKLEDSAMYFCASRLSRTQYFGPGTRLLVL.